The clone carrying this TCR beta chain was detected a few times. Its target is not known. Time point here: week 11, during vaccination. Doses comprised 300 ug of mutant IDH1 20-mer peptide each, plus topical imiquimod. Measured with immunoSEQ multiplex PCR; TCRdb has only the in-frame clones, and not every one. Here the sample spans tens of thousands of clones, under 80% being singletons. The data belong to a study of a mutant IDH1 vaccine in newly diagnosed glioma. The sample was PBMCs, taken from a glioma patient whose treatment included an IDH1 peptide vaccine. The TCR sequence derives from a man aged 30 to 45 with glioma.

The CDR3 DNA follows: TGTGCCTGGACCCGTTCGGGGGTCAATCAGCCCCAGCATTTT. Translation gives CAWTRSGVNQPQHF. The chain uses TRBV30 and TRBJ1-5; D is perhaps TRBD1 (5 bases). CDR1 and CDR2 from the germline V gene are GTSNPN and SVGIG (reference sequence). This CDR3 comprises 14 residues. Trimming took off 4 bases at V and 3 bases at J, with 13 bases between the two ends.